This T cell receptor beta chain was documented in a study of OX40 agonist ivuxolimab in advanced cancers. For the study at large: The patients received ivuxolimab by intravenous route every 2 weeks at 0.01 to 10 mg/kg.

Assay used: immunoSEQ multiplex PCR; TCRdb lists only in-frame clones, some missing. This repertoire shows roughly 22,000 clones, 86% found once; its top ten account for approximately 29%. This CDR3 has 15 residues. Looked up from germline, CDR1 is LNHNV and CDR2 is YYDKDF (reference sequence). Trimming shortened V by 0 bases and J by 0 bases, and 9 bases separated the two germline ends. The material sequenced was CD4+ or CD8+ T cells sorted from blood, taken in a trial of the OX40 agonist ivuxolimab. The clonotype was recovered from an adult with an advanced solid tumor such as melanoma, head and neck, liver or kidney cancer. The rearrangement joins TRBV15 to TRBJ2-7, with D possibly being TRBD1 (5 bases). CDR3 amino acids: CATSRDSDSSYEQYF. CDR3 sequence (DNA): TGTGCCACCAGCAGAGATTCAGACAGCTCCTACGAGCAGTACTTC.